These 5 T cell receptor beta chains were sequenced from one sample in a study of CD8 T cells in ankylosing spondylitis. Each CDR3 protein gets one entry after TCRdb re-called the 5' RACE reads with MiXCR. The sample includes a few hundred thousand distinct CDR3 sequences, around 10% of them seen just once. The sample was blood, either unsorted or a sorted T cell fraction (not recorded which). These receptors all stem from a male donor with ankylosing spondylitis or in good health (not recorded which).

In its sample, this clonotype was seen many times. This chain links TRBV20-1 with TRBJ2-1; 8 positions match TRBD2. Losses at the gene ends were 2 bases for V and 5 bases for J; bases not matched to a gene: 11. The CDR3 length is 16 residues. Germline V gene lookup returns CDR1 DFQATT and CDR2 SNEGSKA (reference sequence). CDR3 in amino acids: CSARKPGLVGDNEQFF. The CDR3 DNA reads as TGCAGTGCTAGAAAACCGGGACTAGTGGGGGACAATGAGCAGTTCTTC.

Written as DNA, the CDR3 is TGTGCCAGCAGTCTCCTAGCGAGAAGCTCCTACGAGCAGTACTTC. Residues: CASSLLARSSYEQYF. V gene TRBV28 combines with J gene TRBJ2-7, with D perhaps matching TRBD2 (6 bases). Between the trimmed V and J ends, which lost 5 bases and 0 bases, there was a span of 14 bases. The CDR3 sequence is 15 residues long. CDR1 is MDHEN, CDR2 SYDVKM, per germline.

This clonotype appeared a few times. V and J are TRBV7-8 and TRBJ2-3; 7 positions match TRBD2. Germline assignment: CDR1 SGHVS and CDR2 FQNEAQ. J was trimmed by 0 bases and V by 2 bases; bases with no gene match: 5. The CDR3 runs 16 residues. The chain's CDR3 is CASSLLGTTSTDTQYF. For the CDR3, the DNA is TGTGCCAGCAGCTTATTAGGGACTACGAGCACAGATACGCAGTATTTT.

This clonotype was counted ten times or more. V is TRBV5-1 and J is TRBJ2-7; TRBD1 aligns across 10 bases. V dropped 0 bases and J dropped 6; count of bases not matched to a gene: 6. Germline V lookup: CDR1 SGHRS, CDR2 YFSETQ. CDR3 size: 15 residues. DNA for the CDR3: TGCGCCAGCAGCTTGGGTGGACAGGGGGAATCCGAGCAGTACTTC. It yields the protein CASSLGGQGESEQYF.

The sample holds many counts of this clonotype. The chain has TRBV29-1 and TRBJ2-1, with 13 bases fitting TRBD2. Per germline, CDR1 SQVTM and CDR2 ANQGSEA. The CDR3 length is 12 residues. In DNA, the CDR3 is TGCACCGGACTAGCGGGAGTCAATGAGCAGTTCTTC. Translation: CTGLAGVNEQFF.